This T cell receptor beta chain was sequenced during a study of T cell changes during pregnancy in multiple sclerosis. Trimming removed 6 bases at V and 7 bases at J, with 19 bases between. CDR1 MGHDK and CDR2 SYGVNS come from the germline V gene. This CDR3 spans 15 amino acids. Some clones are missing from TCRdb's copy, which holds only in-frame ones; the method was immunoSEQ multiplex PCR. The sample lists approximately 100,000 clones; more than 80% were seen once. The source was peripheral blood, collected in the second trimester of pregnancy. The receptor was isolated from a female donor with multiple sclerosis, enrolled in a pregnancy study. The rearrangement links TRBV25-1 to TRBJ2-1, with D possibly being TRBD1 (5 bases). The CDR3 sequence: CASSQGTRMWNEQFF. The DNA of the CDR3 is TGTGCCAGCAGCCAGGGTACGAGGATGTGGAATGAGCAGTTCTTC.